This TCR beta chain was documented in a study of memory CD4+ T cells and cytomegalovirus serostatus. This CDR3 has 15 amino acids. Profiled with immunoSEQ multiplex PCR; TCRdb holds only in-frame clones, not every one. The sample holds about 25,000 clones, around 75% seen once. Single viable CD3+CD4+CD8-CD45RO+ cells were sorted as the memory CD4+ T cells. The sequence came from an adult in good health and CMV-seronegative. The V gene is TRBV21-1, the J gene TRBJ2-7; the table names TRBD1, a call not compared with the DNA. TRBV21-1 constitutes a pseudogene. Sequencing was performed on memory CD4+ T cells from blood. This chain's CDR3 is CASSPWTGPSYEQYF. CDR3 DNA sequence: TGTGCCAGCAGCCCATGGACAGGGCCCTCCTACGAGCAGTACTTC.